These T cell receptor beta chains were read from a single sample in a study of T-cell reconstitution after alpha-beta-depleted transplantation in children. One entry per CDR3 protein results from TCRdb running MiXCR on the PCR reads. In the table there are 350,000 to 500,000 distinct CDR3 sequences, over 40% of which are singletons. Sequencing used PBMCs, obtained before TCRalphabeta/CD19-depleted stem cell transplant. The source of these receptors is a girl aged 2-9 years with aplastic anemia, due to receive a stem cell transplant. Both conserved end residues are part of each CDR3. Each record gives: V gene, J gene, CDR3 protein.

TRBV5-5	TRBJ2-4	CASSRRDRNIQYF
TRBV6-2/TRBV6-3	TRBJ2-1	CASSYYPGLQIYNEQFF
TRBV7-8	TRBJ2-2	CASSFVAGNTGELFF
TRBV29-1	TRBJ1-1	CSVEAVGTEAFF
TRBV29-1	TRBJ1-1	CSVEEGGNTEAFF
TRBV10-1	TRBJ2-5	CASSETARGAQYF
TRBV3-1	TRBJ2-4	CASSPPGQGQNIQYF
TRBV13	TRBJ2-1	CASSFRLAGDRPNEQFF
TRBV3-1	TRBJ2-5	CASSKGHGEYQETQYF
TRBV27	TRBJ1-6	CASSWPDSPLHF
TRBV6-5	TRBJ2-7	CASSYSRLADEQYF
TRBV20-1	TRBJ2-1	CSARRLAGVYNEQFF
TRBV15	TRBJ2-3	CATSRDIGGSDTQYF
TRBV29-1	TRBJ2-5	CSVAGQRQETQYF